This T cell receptor beta chain was captured in a study of breast tumors, draining lymph nodes, adjacent tissues. Points from the study as a whole: Luminal-like breast cancer showed significantly greater tumor-nontumor repertoire similarity than basal-like breast cancer did.

As regards this clonotype: What it binds is not known.

TCRdb reprocessed the multiplex PCR reads via MiXCR and lists one record per CDR3 protein. The data show some 150,000 distinct CDR3 sequences, about 34% seen once. Breast cancer patients provided tissue from their axillary draining lymph nodes. The CDR3 covers 14 residues. V shed 4 bases and J shed 5 bases, with 14 bases lying between them. Germline V gene lookup returns CDR1 SNHLY and CDR2 FYNNEI. The sequence was collected from a female donor with breast cancer. Some clones in this sample may be carry-over from other donors' samples. Sequences were obtained from axillary lymph node tissue. The chain links TRBV2 to TRBJ2-5; no reliable D call. The CDR3 DNA is TGTGCCAGCAGTGTACAACTTCTATGGGAGACCCAGTACTTC. As protein: CASSVQLLWETQYF.